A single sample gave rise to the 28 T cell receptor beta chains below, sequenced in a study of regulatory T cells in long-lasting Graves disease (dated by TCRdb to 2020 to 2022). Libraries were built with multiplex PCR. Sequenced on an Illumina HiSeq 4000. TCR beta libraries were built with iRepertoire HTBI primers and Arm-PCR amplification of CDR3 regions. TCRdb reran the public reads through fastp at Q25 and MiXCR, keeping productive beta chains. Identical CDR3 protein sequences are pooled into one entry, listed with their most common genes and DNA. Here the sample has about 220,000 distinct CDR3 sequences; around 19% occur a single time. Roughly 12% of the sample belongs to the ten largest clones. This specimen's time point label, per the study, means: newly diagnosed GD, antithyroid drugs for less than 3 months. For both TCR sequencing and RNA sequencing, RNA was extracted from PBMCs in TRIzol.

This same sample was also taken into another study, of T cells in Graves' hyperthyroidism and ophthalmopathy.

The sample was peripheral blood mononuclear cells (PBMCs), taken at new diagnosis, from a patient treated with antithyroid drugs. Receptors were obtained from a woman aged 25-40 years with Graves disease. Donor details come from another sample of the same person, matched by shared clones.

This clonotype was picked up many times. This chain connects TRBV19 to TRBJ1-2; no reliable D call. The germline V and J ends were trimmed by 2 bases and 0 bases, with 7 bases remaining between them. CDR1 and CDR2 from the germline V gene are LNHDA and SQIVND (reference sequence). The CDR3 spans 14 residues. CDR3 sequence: CASSIQFTNYGYTF. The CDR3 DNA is TGTGCCAGTAGTATACAGTTTACTAACTATGGCTACACCTTC.

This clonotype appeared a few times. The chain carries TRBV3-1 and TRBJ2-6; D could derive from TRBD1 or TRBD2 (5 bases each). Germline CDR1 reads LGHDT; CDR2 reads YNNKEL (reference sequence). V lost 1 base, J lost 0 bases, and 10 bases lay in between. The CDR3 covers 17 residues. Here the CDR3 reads CASSQGDGSSGANVLTF. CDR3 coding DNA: TGTGCCAGCAGCCAAGGGGACGGGTCCTCTGGGGCCAACGTCCTGACTTTC.

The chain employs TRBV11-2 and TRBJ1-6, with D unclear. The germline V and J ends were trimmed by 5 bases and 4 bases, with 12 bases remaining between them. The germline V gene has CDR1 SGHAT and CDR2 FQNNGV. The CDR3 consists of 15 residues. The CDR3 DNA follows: TGTGCCAGCAGCCCCCACGACACTTATAATTCACCCCTCCACTTT. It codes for CASSPHDTYNSPLHF. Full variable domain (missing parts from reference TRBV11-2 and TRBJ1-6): EAGVAQSPRYKIIEKRQSVAFWCNPISGHATLYWYQQILGQGPKLLIQFQNNGVVDDSQLPKDRFSAERLKGVDSTLKIQPAKLEDSAVYLCASSPHDTYNSPLHFGNGTRLTVT.

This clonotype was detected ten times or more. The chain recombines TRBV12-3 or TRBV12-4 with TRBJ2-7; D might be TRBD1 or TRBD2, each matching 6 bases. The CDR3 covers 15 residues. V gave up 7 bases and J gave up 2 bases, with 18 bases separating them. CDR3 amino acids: CASTLRGAGAYEQYF. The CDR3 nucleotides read TGTGCCAGCACCTTAAGGGGGGCCGGGGCCTACGAGCAGTACTTC.

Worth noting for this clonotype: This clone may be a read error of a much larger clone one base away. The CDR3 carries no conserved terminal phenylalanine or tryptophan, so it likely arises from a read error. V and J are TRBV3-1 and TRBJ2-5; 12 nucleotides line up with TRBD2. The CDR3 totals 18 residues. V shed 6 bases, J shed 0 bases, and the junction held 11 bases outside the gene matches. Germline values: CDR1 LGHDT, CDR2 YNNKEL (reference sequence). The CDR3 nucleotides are TGTGCCAGCAGTCTCACCGGGACTAGCGGGTCTTACCAAGAGACCCAGTACTCC. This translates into CASSLTGTSGSYQETQYS.

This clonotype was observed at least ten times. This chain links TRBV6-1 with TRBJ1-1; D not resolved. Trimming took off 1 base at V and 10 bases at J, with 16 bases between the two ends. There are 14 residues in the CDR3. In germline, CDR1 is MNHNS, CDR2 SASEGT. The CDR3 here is CASSEGVFGSRAFF. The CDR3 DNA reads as TGTGCCAGCAGTGAAGGGGTTTTCGGCAGCAGAGCTTTCTTT.

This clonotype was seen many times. As DNA, the CDR3 is TGTGCCAGCAGACCGACTGCGAACACCGGGGAGCTGTTTTTT. Translating it yields CASRPTANTGELFF. V is TRBV7-9 and J is TRBJ2-2; no definite D call. Germline V gives CDR1 SEHNR, CDR2 FQNEAQ (reference sequence). The CDR3 covers 14 residues. V was shortened by 6 bases and J by 0 bases, with 8 bases between the two germline ends.

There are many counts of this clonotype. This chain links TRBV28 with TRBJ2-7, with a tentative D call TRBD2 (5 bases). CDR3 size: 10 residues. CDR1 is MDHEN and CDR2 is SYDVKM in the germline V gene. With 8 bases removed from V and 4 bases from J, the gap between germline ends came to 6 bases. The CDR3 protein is CASAGYEQYF. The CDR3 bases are TGTGCCAGCGCGGGTTACGAGCAGTACTTC.

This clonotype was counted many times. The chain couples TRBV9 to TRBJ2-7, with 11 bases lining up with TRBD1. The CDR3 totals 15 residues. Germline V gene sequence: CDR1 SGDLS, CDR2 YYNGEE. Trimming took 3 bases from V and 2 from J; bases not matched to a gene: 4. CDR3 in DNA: TGTGCCAGCAGCGCGGGGACAGGGGGTACCTACGAGCAGTACTTC. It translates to CASSAGTGGTYEQYF. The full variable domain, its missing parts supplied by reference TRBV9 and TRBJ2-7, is DSGVTQTPKHLITATGQRVTLRCSPRSGDLSVYWYQQSLDQGLQFLIQYYNGEERAKGNILERFSAQQFPDLHSELNLSSLELGDSALYFCASSAGTGGTYEQYFGPGTRLTVT.

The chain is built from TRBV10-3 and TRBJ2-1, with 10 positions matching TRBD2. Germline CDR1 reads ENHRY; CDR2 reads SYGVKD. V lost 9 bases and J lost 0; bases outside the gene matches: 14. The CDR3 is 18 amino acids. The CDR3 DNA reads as TGTGCCATAGGGGGTAGCCCAAGCGGGGGGGCCTCCTACAATGAGCAGTTCTTC. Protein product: CAIGGSPSGGASYNEQFF.

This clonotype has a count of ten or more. As DNA, the CDR3 is TGTGCCATCAGTGATCTACAGGGCCCAAACATTCAGTACTTC. Translated: CAISDLQGPNIQYF. The chain uses TRBV10-3 and TRBJ2-4; TRBD1 is a possible D gene (6 bases). Germline V gene data show CDR1 as ENHRY and CDR2 as SYGVKD. The CDR3 contains 14 residues. V was clipped by 3 bases and J by 6 bases, with 12 bases between them.

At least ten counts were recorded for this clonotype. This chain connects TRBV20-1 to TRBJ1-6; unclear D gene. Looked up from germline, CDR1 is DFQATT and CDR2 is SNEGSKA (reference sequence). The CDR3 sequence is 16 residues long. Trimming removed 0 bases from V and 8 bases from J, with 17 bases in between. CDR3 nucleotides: TGCAGTGCTAGAGATTTACATGGAGTAGCGTATTCACCCCTCCACTTT. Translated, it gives CSARDLHGVAYSPLHF.

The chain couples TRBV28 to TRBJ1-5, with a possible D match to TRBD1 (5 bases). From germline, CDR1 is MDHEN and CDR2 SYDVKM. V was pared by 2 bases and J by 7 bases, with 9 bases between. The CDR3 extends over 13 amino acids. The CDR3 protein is CASSLGGKQPQHF. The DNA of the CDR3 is TGTGCCAGCAGTTTAGGGGGAAAGCAGCCCCAGCATTTT.

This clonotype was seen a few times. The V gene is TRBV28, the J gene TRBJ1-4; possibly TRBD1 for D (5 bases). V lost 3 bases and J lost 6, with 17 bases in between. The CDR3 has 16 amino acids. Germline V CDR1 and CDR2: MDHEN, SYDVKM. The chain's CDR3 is CASSFAGGAKHEKLFF. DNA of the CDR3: TGTGCCAGCAGTTTCGCAGGAGGGGCAAAGCATGAAAAACTGTTTTTT. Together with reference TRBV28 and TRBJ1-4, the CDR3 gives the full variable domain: DVKVTQSSRYLVKRTGEKVFLECVQDMDHENMFWYRQDPGLGLRLIYFSYDVKMKEKGDIPEGYSVSREKKERFSLILESASTNQTSMYLCASSFAGGAKHEKLFFGSGTQLSVL.

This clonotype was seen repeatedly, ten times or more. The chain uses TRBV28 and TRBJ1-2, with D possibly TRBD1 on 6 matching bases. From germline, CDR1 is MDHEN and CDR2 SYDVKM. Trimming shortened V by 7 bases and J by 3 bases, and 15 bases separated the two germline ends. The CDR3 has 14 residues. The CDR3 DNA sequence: TGTGCCAGCACCATAGGTGGGGGGCACTATGGCTACACCTTC. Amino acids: CASTIGGGHYGYTF.

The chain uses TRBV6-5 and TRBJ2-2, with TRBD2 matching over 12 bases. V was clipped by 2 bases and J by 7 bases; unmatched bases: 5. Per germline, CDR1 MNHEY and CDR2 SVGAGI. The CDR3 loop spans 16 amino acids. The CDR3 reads CASSYRRLAGDGELFF. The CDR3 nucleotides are TGTGCCAGCAGTTACCGGCGACTAGCGGGAGACGGGGAGCTGTTTTTT.

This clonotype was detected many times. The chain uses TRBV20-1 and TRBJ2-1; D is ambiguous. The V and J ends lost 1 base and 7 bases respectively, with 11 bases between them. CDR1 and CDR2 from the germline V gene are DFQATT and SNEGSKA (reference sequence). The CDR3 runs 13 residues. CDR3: CSARGERVNEQFF. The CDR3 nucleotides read TGCAGTGCTAGAGGGGAAAGGGTGAATGAGCAGTTCTTC.

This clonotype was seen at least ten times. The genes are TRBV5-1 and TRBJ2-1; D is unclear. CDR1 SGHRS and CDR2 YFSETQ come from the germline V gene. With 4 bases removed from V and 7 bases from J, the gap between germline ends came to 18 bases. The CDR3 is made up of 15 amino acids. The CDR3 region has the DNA TGCGCCAGCAGCCCCCTGGAGACCAATGGGAATGAGCAGTTCTTC. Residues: CASSPLETNGNEQFF.

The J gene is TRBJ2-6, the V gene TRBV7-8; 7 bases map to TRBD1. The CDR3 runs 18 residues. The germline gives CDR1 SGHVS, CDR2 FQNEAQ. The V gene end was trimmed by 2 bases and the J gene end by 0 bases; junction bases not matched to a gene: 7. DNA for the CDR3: TGTGCCAGCAGCTTATTAGAGGGGGCCTTCTCTGGGGCCAACGTCCTGACTTTC. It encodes CASSLLEGAFSGANVLTF.

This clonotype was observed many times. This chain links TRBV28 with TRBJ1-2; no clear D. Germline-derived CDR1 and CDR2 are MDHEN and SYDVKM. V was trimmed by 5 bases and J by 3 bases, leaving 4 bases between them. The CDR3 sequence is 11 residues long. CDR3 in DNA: TGTGCCAGCAGTCGAGACTATGGCTACACCTTC. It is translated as CASSRDYGYTF.

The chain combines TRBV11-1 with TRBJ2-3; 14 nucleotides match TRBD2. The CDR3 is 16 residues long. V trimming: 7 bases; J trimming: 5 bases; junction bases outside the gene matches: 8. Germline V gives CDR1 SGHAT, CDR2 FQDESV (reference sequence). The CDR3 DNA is TGTGCCAGCATGTACGGGACTAGCGGGAGACGAGATACGCAGTATTTT. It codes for CASMYGTSGRRDTQYF.

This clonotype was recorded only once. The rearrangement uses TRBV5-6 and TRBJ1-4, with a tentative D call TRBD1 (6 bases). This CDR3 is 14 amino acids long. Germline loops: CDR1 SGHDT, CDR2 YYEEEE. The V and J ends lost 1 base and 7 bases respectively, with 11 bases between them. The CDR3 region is CASSLFDRSEKLFF. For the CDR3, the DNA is TGTGCCAGCAGCTTGTTTGACAGGTCTGAAAAACTGTTTTTT.

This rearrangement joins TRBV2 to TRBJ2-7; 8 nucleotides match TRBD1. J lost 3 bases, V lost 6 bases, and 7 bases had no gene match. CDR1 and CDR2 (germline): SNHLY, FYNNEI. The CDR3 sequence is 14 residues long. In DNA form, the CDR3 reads TGTGCCAGCAGGACAGGGGACAGCTTCTACGAGCAGTACTTC. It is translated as CASRTGDSFYEQYF.

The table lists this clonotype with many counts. The CDR3 DNA sequence: TGTGCCAGTAGTAACCGCAGGGTTCAAGACTCTGGAAACACCATATATTTT. Translated: CASSNRRVQDSGNTIYF. The chain joins TRBV19 to TRBJ1-3; D perhaps matches TRBD1 (5 bases). V was trimmed by 4 bases and J by 0 bases, leaving 16 bases between them. The CDR3 sequence is 17 residues long. CDR1 and CDR2 from the germline V gene are LNHDA and SQIVND (reference sequence).

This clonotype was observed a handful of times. CDR3 in DNA: TGTGCCAGCAGCTCCCCAACCGGGACCTCGAACACTGAAGCTTTCTTT. This sequence encodes CASSSPTGTSNTEAFF. This chain connects TRBV7-2 to TRBJ1-1; TRBD1 is a possible D gene (5 bases). The germline V gene encodes CDR1 SGHTA and CDR2 FQGNSA. V lost 4 bases to trimming and J lost 1 base, with 16 bases between them. This CDR3 contains 16 residues.

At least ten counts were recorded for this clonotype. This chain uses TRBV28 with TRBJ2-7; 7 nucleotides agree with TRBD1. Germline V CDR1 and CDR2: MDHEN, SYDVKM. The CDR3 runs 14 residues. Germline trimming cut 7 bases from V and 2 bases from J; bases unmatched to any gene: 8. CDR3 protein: CASNTGQATYEQYF. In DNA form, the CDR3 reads TGTGCCAGCAACACAGGACAGGCCACCTACGAGCAGTACTTC.

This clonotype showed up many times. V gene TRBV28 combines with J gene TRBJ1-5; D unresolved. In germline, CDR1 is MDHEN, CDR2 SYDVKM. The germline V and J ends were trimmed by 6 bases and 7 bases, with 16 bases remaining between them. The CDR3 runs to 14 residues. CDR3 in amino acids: CASSYNLQSQPQHF. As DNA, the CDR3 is TGTGCCAGCAGCTACAATCTCCAATCCCAGCCCCAGCATTTT. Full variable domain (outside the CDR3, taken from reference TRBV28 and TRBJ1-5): DVKVTQSSRYLVKRTGEKVFLECVQDMDHENMFWYRQDPGLGLRLIYFSYDVKMKEKGDIPEGYSVSREKKERFSLILESASTNQTSMYLCASSYNLQSQPQHFGDGTRLSIL.

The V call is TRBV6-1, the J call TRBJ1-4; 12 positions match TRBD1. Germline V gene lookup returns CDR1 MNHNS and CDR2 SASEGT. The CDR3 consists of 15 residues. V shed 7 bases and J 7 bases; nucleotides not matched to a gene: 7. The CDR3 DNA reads TGTGCCAGCAACTGGGGACAGGGGGCTGGTGAAAAACTGTTTTTT. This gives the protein CASNWGQGAGEKLFF.